This is a list of T cell receptor beta chains from one sample in a study of long-term antiretroviral therapy in people with HIV. The data were produced by immunoSEQ multiplex PCR, yet TCRdb's version contains in-frame clones alone and is incomplete. In the table there are about 24,000 clones, 75% to 90% of which are singletons. The sample consisted of unsorted PBMCs, taken approximately 5.7 years after starting antiretroviral therapy. These TCRs come from a man younger than 40 with HIV. Each CDR3 is given with its conserved first and last residue. D genes are given only for firm matches. Expanded clones are given a class, and other clones once, few, many or no size at all.

abundance	d_gene	j_gene	v_gene	CDR3nt	CDR3aa
once	TRBD1	TRBJ2-7	TRBV18	TGTGCCAGCTCCAAGGGACAGGGTACGGACGAGCAGTACTTC	CASSKGQGTDEQYF
.	.	TRBJ2-3	TRBV9	TGTGCCAGCAGCGTAGAGGACTATTATGGCACAGATACGCAGTATTTT	CASSVEDYYGTDTQYF
.	TRBD1	TRBJ1-2	TRBV25-1	TGTGCCAGCAGTGCCCGGGACAGGGGTAACTATGGCTACACCTTC	CASSARDRGNYGYTF
.	.	TRBJ2-7	TRBV19	TGTGCCAGTAGCCTTGGACGCGGCGGATACGAGCAGTACTTC	CASSLGRGGYEQYF
.	.	TRBJ2-1	TRBV6-4	TGTGCCAGCAGTCCAGAGACAGGCGTCGGCGCCAATGAGCAGTTCTTC	CASSPETGVGANEQFF
.	.	TRBJ1-1	TRBV28	TGTGCCAGCGGATTGCCCGTGGCGAACACTGAGGCTTTCTTT	CASGLPVANTEAFF
.	.	TRBJ1-1	TRBV6-6	TGTGCCAGCAGTTACGCAGGGGCCATGAACACTGAAGCTTTCTTT	CASSYAGAMNTEAFF
.	.	TRBJ1-5	TRBV19	TGTGCCAGTAGTATAGACGATAGCAATCAGCCCCAGCATTTT	CASSIDDSNQPQHF
.	TRBD1	TRBJ1-5	TRBV9	TGTGCCAGCAGCGTGGGGACAGTTTTTCAGCCCCAGCATTTT	CASSVGTVFQPQHF
.	TRBD2	TRBJ2-1	TRBV6-1	TGTGCCAGCAGTGAGTCGGGGGGAAGGGCTTTCAATGAGCAGTTCTTC	CASSESGGRAFNEQFF
.	.	TRBJ1-1	TRBV6-5	TGTGCCAGCAGTTACGGGATGGGTACGAACACTGAAGCTTTCTTT	CASSYGMGTNTEAFF
.	.	TRBJ1-5	TRBV5-5	TGTGCCAGCAGCTTACAGGGAGACAATCAGCCCCAGCATTTT	CASSLQGDNQPQHF
.	.	TRBJ2-6	TRBV18	TGTGCCAGCTCAGATACCGGGGCCAACGTCCTGACTTTC	CASSDTGANVLTF
.	TRBD2	TRBJ2-5	TRBV7-8	TGTGCCAGCTGGACTAGCGGGGGACAAATAGAGGAGACCCAGTACTTC	CASWTSGGQIEETQYF
.	.	TRBJ2-3	TRBV5-4	TGTGCCAGCAGGTCCTTTTACACAGATACGCAGTATTTT	CASRSFYTDTQYF
.	TRBD2	TRBJ2-7	TRBV28	TGTGCCAGCAGTTTCGAGGGGCGGGGGATCCGATACGAGCAGTACTTC	CASSFEGRGIRYEQYF
.	.	TRBJ2-7	TRBV28	TGTGCCAGCAGTTTATCGGTCGAGGTGCAGTACTTC	CASSLSVEVQYF
.	.	TRBJ2-5	TRBV11-3	TGTGCCAGCAGCTTAGATCCGCTAGCTGAGACCCAGTACTTC	CASSLDPLAETQYF
.	.	TRBJ1-2	TRBV28	TGTGCCAGCAACCTAGGGGTTAACTATGGCTACACCTTC	CASNLGVNYGYTF
.	.	TRBJ2-7	TRBV27	TGTGCCAGCAGTGGGGGGGACAGGTCCTCCTACGAGCAGTACTTC	CASSGGDRSSYEQYF
once	.	TRBJ2-3	TRBV19	TGTGCCAGTTCTAAAGTACAGAAGGGGGATACGCAGTATTTT	CASSKVQKGDTQYF
.	.	TRBJ2-7	TRBV28	TGTGCCAGCAGTTTGCGGGGGCGGGGGTCCTACGAGCAGTACTTC	CASSLRGRGSYEQYF
.	.	TRBJ1-5	TRBV5-8	TGTGCCAGCAGCTTGGGAGAGACAGAGTATAGCAATCAGCCCCAGCATTTT	CASSLGETEYSNQPQHF
.	.	TRBJ2-1	TRBV25-1	TGTGCCAGCAGTTCGGGGCCCAATGAGCAGTTCTTC	CASSSGPNEQFF
.	.	TRBJ2-7	TRBV19	TGTGCCAGTTCCAGGGAGAGCTCCTACGAGCAGTACTTC	CASSRESSYEQYF
.	.	TRBJ1-4	TRBV9	TGTGCCAGCAGCTTCACGACATCAGGGGCGGAAAAACTGTTTTTT	CASSFTTSGAEKLFF
.	TRBD1	TRBJ2-2	TRBV5-1	TGCGCCAGCAGCTTGGAGGACAGGGATTGGACCGGGGAGCTGTTTTTT	CASSLEDRDWTGELFF
.	.	TRBJ1-1	TRBV28	TGTGCCAGCAGTTCCGACAGGCCCATGGGCACTGAAGCTTTCTTT	CASSSDRPMGTEAFF
.	.	TRBJ2-3	TRBV6-5	TGTGCCAGCAGTTTACAAGCGGCGGGTATCACAGATACGCAGTATTTT	CASSLQAAGITDTQYF
.	.	TRBJ2-1	TRBV9	TGTGCCAGCGGGGGCCTCCGTTACAATGAGCAGTTCTTC	CASGGLRYNEQFF
.	.	TRBJ2-7	TRBV6-5	TGTGCCAGCAGTTACCCGGGTTACGGATACGAGCAGTACTTC	CASSYPGYGYEQYF
.	TRBD1	TRBJ1-5	TRBV7-8	TGTGCCAGCAGCTCCAGGACAGGGCTACAGCCCCAGCATTTT	CASSSRTGLQPQHF
.	.	TRBJ2-3	TRBV28	TGTGCCAGCAGCCCTTCGGGAAGCCTAACTGGCACAGATACGCAGTATTTT	CASSPSGSLTGTDTQYF
.	.	TRBJ1-2	TRBV7-9	TGTGCCAGCAGCCTCCAGGATTTCTATGGCTACACCTTC	CASSLQDFYGYTF
.	.	TRBJ1-2	TRBV4-3	TGCGCCAGCAGCCAAGCCACAAGACAGATACTCACCTTC	CASSQATRQILTF
.	.	TRBJ2-7	TRBV27	TGTGCCAGCAGTTTATTACAGGGTCCTTCCTACGAGCAGTACTTC	CASSLLQGPSYEQYF
.	.	TRBJ2-7	TRBV7-9	TGTGCCAGCAGCTTAGGTGCGGGTTTCGTGGACGAGCAGTACTTC	CASSLGAGFVDEQYF
.	.	TRBJ1-1	TRBV7-9	TGTGCCAGCAGCCTTATGACAGCGTCAGAAGCTTTCTTT	CASSLMTASEAFF
.	.	TRBJ2-7	TRBV28	TGTGCCAGCAGTTTTCGCCCACAGTCGATGAGTTCCTACGAGCAGTACTTC	CASSFRPQSMSSYEQYF
.	.	TRBJ1-6	TRBV4-3	TGCGCCAGCAGCACATCGGACAGCTTACCCCTCCACTTT	CASSTSDSLPLHF
.	.	TRBJ2-7	TRBV5-4	TGTGCCAGCAGCCCAGAGAGGGGCCCCTACGAGCAGTACTTC	CASSPERGPYEQYF
.	TRBD1	TRBJ2-7	TRBV5-1	TGCGCCAGCACCGGGACAGGGGTCGAGCAGTACTTC	CASTGTGVEQYF
.	TRBD1	TRBJ2-3	TRBV25-1	TGTGCCAGCAGTGAAAAAGGGGGCGGGAGCACAGATACGCAGTATTTT	CASSEKGGGSTDTQYF
.	.	TRBJ1-1	TRBV6-6	TGTGCCAGCAGGTTGAGCGGGGAGAACACTGAAGCTTTCTTT	CASRLSGENTEAFF
once	.	TRBJ2-3	TRBV28	TGTGCCAGCAGAGGTACAGTCCTTAGCACAGATACGCAGTATTTT	CASRGTVLSTDTQYF
.	.	TRBJ2-1	TRBV7-9	TGTGCCAGCAGCTTAGTTGTGGGACACAATGAGCAGTTCTTC	CASSLVVGHNEQFF
.	.	TRBJ1-2	TRBV7-2	TGTGCCAGCAGCTTAGACACCAACTATGGCTACACCTTC	CASSLDTNYGYTF
few	.	TRBJ1-2	TRBV29-1	TGCAGCGCAAAACCGGACGGAATCAACTATGGCTACACCTTC	CSAKPDGINYGYTF
once	.	TRBJ1-2	TRBV28	TGTGCCAGCAGTTTTGGGCGGGGGGGGGCGCGTGGCTACACCTTC	CASSFGRGGARGYTF
.	TRBD2	TRBJ2-1	TRBV7-2	TGTGCCAGCAGCCTGCAACCGACTAGCGGGAATAATGAGCAGTTCTTC	CASSLQPTSGNNEQFF
.	TRBD2	TRBJ2-3	TRBV28	TGTGCCAGCAGTTCGCTAGCGGGGGGGGACACAGATACGCAGTATTTT	CASSSLAGGDTDTQYF
.	.	TRBJ2-7	TRBV4-3	TGCGCCAGCAGCCAAGGTTATGGGGTGTCCTACGAGCAGTACTTC	CASSQGYGVSYEQYF
.	TRBD1	TRBJ1-2	TRBV19	TGTGCCAGTAGTAACGCCGGGACAGAATACTATGGCTACACCTTC	CASSNAGTEYYGYTF
.	.	TRBJ2-1	TRBV29-1	TGCAGCGTTGAAATAGGGAGGAATGAGCAGTTCTTC	CSVEIGRNEQFF